These 10 T cell receptor beta chains originate from one sample sequenced in a study of molecular identifiers for immune sequencing clone quantification. TCRdb ran MiXCR on the PCR reads and lists one entry per CDR3 protein. The sample lists around 480,000 distinct CDR3 sequences; about a fifth were seen once. The sequenced material came from naive CD8+ T cells from blood, with Jurkat cell RNA spiked in. Subset meaning: FACS-sorted CD8+CD4-CCR7+CD45RA+ naive T cells. The receptors derive from a human donor in good health. Some libraries in this study had Jurkat cell RNA spiked in.

As regards this clonotype: The final CDR3 position lacks the conserved phenylalanine or tryptophan, pointing to a likely read error. The chain couples TRBV19 to TRBJ1-2; 8 nucleotides agree with TRBD1. This CDR3 has 15 amino acids. V gave up 5 bases and J gave up 8 bases; unmatched junction bases: 13. Germline CDR1 is LNHDA and CDR2 is SQIVND (reference sequence). Here the CDR3 reads CASSLEQWTGRGYTL. CDR3 sequence (DNA): TGTGCCAGTAGTCTGGAGCAGTGGACAGGGAGAGGCTACACCCTC.

This clonotype was counted a few times. The chain links TRBV11-2 to TRBJ1-2; 7 bases fit TRBD1. This CDR3 comprises 15 residues. Germline assignment: CDR1 SGHAT and CDR2 FQNNGV. The junction had 5 bases not matched to a gene; V was cut back by 4 bases and J by 0 bases. The CDR3 region is CASSSDRTANYGYTF. CDR3 bases: TGTGCCAGCAGCTCGGACAGGACAGCTAACTATGGCTACACCTTC.

This clonotype was counted only a few times. This chain connects TRBV12-5 to TRBJ2-1, with a tentative D call TRBD2 (5 bases). V lost 0 bases to trimming and J lost 3 bases, with 12 bases between them. The CDR3 totals 16 residues. Germline V gene sequence: CDR1 LGHNT, CDR2 FRNRAP. The CDR3 region has the DNA TGTGCTAGTGGTTTGGTAACGGGGAGAAACTACAATGAGCAGTTCTTC. Translated: CASGLVTGRNYNEQFF.

This clonotype has ten or more counts. The chain is built from TRBV2 and TRBJ1-1; D gene ambiguous. Trimming took off 6 bases at V and 1 base at J, with 9 bases between the two ends. Germline loops: CDR1 SNHLY, CDR2 FYNNEI. This CDR3 comprises 13 residues. CDR3 DNA sequence: TGTGCCAGCAGAGACGAGCGGAACACTGAAGCTTTCTTT. Residues: CASRDERNTEAFF.

A few counts support this clonotype. V and J are TRBV20-1 and TRBJ1-4; perhaps TRBD1 as D (5 bases). This CDR3 has 13 residues. Germline loops: CDR1 DFQATT, CDR2 SNEGSKA (reference sequence). The V and J ends lost 3 bases and 3 bases respectively, with 8 bases between them. DNA of the CDR3: TGCAGTGCTAGGGGGCTACCTAATGAAAAACTGTTTTTT. Translating it yields CSARGLPNEKLFF.

This clonotype was counted ten times or more. The chain recombines TRBV4-1 with TRBJ2-7; 8 bases are a match to TRBD1. CDR1 MGHRA and CDR2 YSYEKL come from the germline V gene. The CDR3 totals 15 residues. Trimming at V came to 0 bases and at J to 5 bases, leaving 6 bases not matched to a gene. The CDR3 is CASSQDQGASNEQYF. CDR3 in DNA: TGCGCCAGCAGCCAAGATCAGGGGGCAAGCAACGAGCAGTACTTC.

This clonotype was counted between two and nine times. The J gene is TRBJ2-7, the V gene TRBV9; D may correspond to TRBD1 or TRBD2 (5 bases each). The germline V and J ends were trimmed by 0 bases and 2 bases, with 9 bases remaining between them. There are 14 residues in the CDR3. The germline V gene encodes CDR1 SGDLS and CDR2 YYNGEE. The CDR3 reads CASSVDGGAYEQYF. The CDR3 nucleotides are TGTGCCAGCAGCGTAGATGGGGGAGCCTACGAGCAGTACTTC.

This clonotype was recorded many times. The rearrangement joins TRBV4-3 to TRBJ1-1; D remains ambiguous. V was trimmed by 3 bases and J by 7 bases, leaving 12 bases between them. This CDR3 is 13 amino acids long. Per germline, CDR1 LGHNA and CDR2 YSLEER. CDR3 in DNA: TGCGCCAGCAGCCATCGACCCGCACTTGAAGCTTTCTTT. Encoded protein: CASSHRPALEAFF.

Only a few counts were recorded for this clonotype. The CDR3 spells CASGDRGNEQFF. The CDR3 coding sequence is TGTGCCAGCGGGGACAGGGGCAATGAGCAGTTCTTC. The chain combines TRBV28 with TRBJ2-1; 10 nucleotides align to TRBD1. The germline V gene has CDR1 MDHEN and CDR2 SYDVKM. The CDR3 runs to 12 residues. V lost 8 bases and J lost 6; bases outside the gene matches: 1.

The table lists this clonotype with many counts. This chain joins TRBV27 and TRBJ2-7; TRBD1 agrees at 7 bases. Looked up from germline, CDR1 is MNHEY and CDR2 is SMNVEV (reference sequence). J lost 4 bases, V lost 5 bases, and 5 bases had no gene match. The CDR3 is 13 amino acids. Written as DNA, the CDR3 is TGTGCCAGCAGTACAGGGGTTTTGTACGAGCAGTACTTC. Amino acid sequence: CASSTGVLYEQYF.